This TCR beta chain was observed in a study of human T cells and chemical hapten exposure. Study-wide points: Counts of TCRs above 1 in 1000 frequency stayed unchanged with DPC sensitization. The formation of large CDR3 similarity clusters by expanded TCRs significantly exceeded that of controls.

This clonotype was picked up many times. The antigen is not known. Via MiXCR, TCRdb re-called the RACE reads, giving one row per CDR3 protein. The sample has tens of thousands of distinct CDR3 sequences, over 10% seen once. Germline V gene lookup returns CDR1 MNHEY and CDR2 SVGEGT. V gave up 8 bases and J gave up 0 bases, with 11 bases separating them. This CDR3 spans 13 amino acids. Time point specified: patch test 3, about 24 weeks after DPC sensitization. Treatment reported: therapeutic diphenylcyclopropenone sensitization with weekly scalp DPC. Blood was collected ahead of every patch test applied. The donor pool consisted of alopecia patients aged 18 to 70 years, considered suitable for DPC.

The TCR originated in a man aged 30-40 years with alopecia areata. Some clones in this sample may be carry-over from other donors' samples. The sample consisted of whole blood, taken in connection with sensitization to the hapten diphenylcyclopropenone (DPC). This chain links TRBV6-2 or TRBV6-3 with TRBJ2-7; D may be TRBD2 (5 bases). The CDR3 here is CASDGLFSYEQYF. Here the CDR3 DNA reads TGTGCCAGCGACGGACTGTTCTCCTACGAGCAGTACTTC.